This T cell receptor (beta chain) was profiled in a study of Ad26.COV2.S vaccination and SARS-CoV-2 variants. General study results and limits: Reported findings describe substantial breadth in spike-specific CD8+ and CD4+ T cell responses following vaccination. Placebo and vaccine recipients had non-spike TCR breadth that was similar.

As regards this clone: Its antigen is undetermined.

The J segment lost 1 base and the V segment lost 1 base, leaving 7 bases of the junction unmatched. The CDR3 length is 17 residues. Germline assignment: CDR1 SGHTA and CDR2 FQGNSA. Profiling relied on immunoSEQ multiplex PCR, and the TCRdb table lists in-frame clones only, not all of them. The data show some 350,000 clones, with roughly 94% seen just once and roughly 3.9% held by the top ten. V is TRBV7-2 and J is TRBJ2-3; 8 positions agree with TRBD2. Sequencing was performed on peripheral blood, taken after recovery from COVID-19. This TCR was sampled from a human donor who had recovered from COVID-19. Written as DNA, the CDR3 is TGTGCCAGCAGCTTAGGGGGCGGGGGGACACGCACAGATACGCAGTATTTT. This sequence encodes CASSLGGGGTRTDTQYF.